These 9 T cell receptor beta chains share one sample of origin, sequenced in a study of T cells in Graves' hyperthyroidism and ophthalmopathy. RNA transcripts provided the source from which TCR beta CDR3 regions were amplified. An initial round of RT-PCR targeting the TCR CDR3 relied on the HTBI primer set. Via MiXCR, TCRdb re-called the multiplex PCR reads, giving one row per CDR3 protein. The sample includes around 350,000 distinct CDR3 sequences, about 12% of them seen just once. Sequencing input: blood. Receptor source: a woman between 18 and 30 years old with Graves' hyperthyroidism.

This clonotype was seen ten or more times. The chain joins TRBV12-3 or TRBV12-4 to TRBJ1-1; the D gene is possibly TRBD1 (5 bases). There are 14 residues in the CDR3. V shed 6 bases and J shed 0 bases, with 11 bases lying between them. The CDR3 region has the DNA TGTGCCAGCAGCCACGGGGGGATGAACACTGAAGCTTTCTTT. Encoded protein: CASSHGGMNTEAFF.

This clonotype was counted ten times or more. The chain has TRBV12-3 or TRBV12-4 and TRBJ2-5; TRBD1 matches at 7 bases. This CDR3 region has 17 residues. Losses at the gene ends were 6 bases for V and 5 bases for J; bases not matched to a gene: 18. In DNA form, the CDR3 reads TGTGCCAGCAGCCCCGCCCTCGTCAGGGGGTGGTGGGAGACCCAGTACTTC. Protein product: CASSPALVRGWWETQYF.

There are many counts of this clonotype. The chain recombines TRBV28 with TRBJ1-6, with D possibly TRBD1 on 5 matching bases. Between the trimmed V and J ends, which lost 1 base and 14 bases, there was a span of 9 bases. Germline V gives CDR1 MDHEN, CDR2 SYDVKM. This CDR3 region has 12 residues. The DNA for the CDR3 is TGTGCCAGCAGTTTATTCGGGGACTCCCTCCACTTT. Residues: CASSLFGDSLHF.

This clonotype was seen at least ten times. This sequence joins TRBV5-1 and TRBJ2-2, with 8 bases fitting TRBD1. Germline V gene data show CDR1 as SGHRS and CDR2 as YFSETQ. Trimming took 7 bases from V and 4 from J; bases not matched to a gene: 9. The CDR3 spans 15 residues. CDR3 amino acids: CASGNPGTGTGELFF. DNA for the CDR3: TGCGCCAGCGGTAACCCCGGGACAGGCACCGGGGAGCTGTTTTTT.

The chain combines TRBV27 with TRBJ2-1, with a tentative D call TRBD1 (5 bases). With 6 bases removed from V and 7 bases from J, the gap between germline ends came to 10 bases. This CDR3 comprises 12 residues. Germline-derived CDR1 and CDR2 are MNHEY and SMNVEV (reference sequence). For the CDR3, the DNA is TGTGCCAGCAGCAGGGCCCCTAATGAGCAGTTCTTC. Translation: CASSRAPNEQFF.

CDR3 sequence: CASSQEASGSITDTQYF. CDR3 nucleotides: TGTGCCAGCAGCCAAGAGGCTAGCGGGAGCATCACAGATACGCAGTATTTT. This rearrangement joins TRBV4-2 to TRBJ2-3; 10 bases map to TRBD2. Losses at the gene ends were 0 bases for V and 2 bases for J; bases not matched to a gene: 5. This CDR3 has 17 residues. The germline V gene encodes CDR1 LGHNA and CDR2 YNFKEQ.

About this clonotype itself: A much more abundant neighbour one base away suggests this may be a read error. This chain joins TRBV28 and TRBJ1-2, with 9 bases that match TRBD1. Losses at the gene ends were 3 bases for V and 4 bases for J; bases not matched to a gene: 6. Germline loops: CDR1 MDHEN, CDR2 SYDVKM. The CDR3 loop spans 15 amino acids. CDR3 protein: CASSFNRGRSYGYTF. The CDR3 nucleotides read TGTGCCAGCAGTTTCAACAGGGGGCGGTCCTATGGCTACACCTTC.

This clonotype appeared a few times. The chain is built from TRBV5-1 and TRBJ1-1; TRBD1 matches 9 bases. CDR1 SGHRS and CDR2 YFSETQ come from the germline V gene. The CDR3 has 14 amino acids. The V segment lost 0 bases and the J segment 6 bases; nucleotides outside the gene matches: 3. The CDR3 protein is CASSLGDRGSEAFF. Here the CDR3 DNA reads TGCGCCAGCAGCTTGGGAGACAGGGGGTCTGAAGCTTTCTTT.

This clonotype showed up many times. The chain is built from TRBV24-1 and TRBJ2-1; 8 bases fit TRBD1. Trimming cost V 5 bases and J 5 bases; bases outside gene matches: 10. There are 16 residues in the CDR3. CDR1 is KGHDR and CDR2 is SFDVKD in the germline V gene. CDR3: CATSGTGWNGNNEQFF. CDR3 DNA: TGTGCCACCAGTGGGACAGGGTGGAATGGGAACAATGAGCAGTTCTTC.